Below are 9 T cell receptor beta chains sequenced from a single sample in a study of response to subunit inactivated influenza vaccine. Each CDR3 protein is one row after TCRdb ran MiXCR on the RT-PCR reads. The sample contains around 490,000 distinct CDR3 sequences, less than 10% of which appear only once. The specimen comprised PBMCs from blood, sampled roughly 24 months after vaccination. These TCRs come from a man aged 45-69 years who received an inactivated influenza vaccine.

CDR3 loop: CASGGLAEETQYF. For the CDR3, the DNA is TGTGCCAGCGGAGGACTAGCGGAAGAGACCCAGTACTTC. The V call is TRBV28, the J call TRBJ2-5; 10 bases map to TRBD2. Germline V gives CDR1 MDHEN, CDR2 SYDVKM. V lost 8 bases to trimming and J lost 3 bases; unmatched junction nucleotides: 3. The CDR3 covers 13 residues. Full variable domain (missing parts from reference TRBV28 and TRBJ2-5): DVKVTQSSRYLVKRTGEKVFLECVQDMDHENMFWYRQDPGLGLRLIYFSYDVKMKEKGDIPEGYSVSREKKERFSLILESASTNQTSMYLCASGGLAEETQYFGPGTRLLVL.

The genes are TRBV29-1 and TRBJ2-2; TRBD1 agrees at 9 bases. V was clipped by 6 bases and J by 1 base; unmatched bases: 3. The CDR3 totals 14 residues. CDR1 is SQVTM, CDR2 ANQGSEA, per germline. Written as DNA, the CDR3 is TGCAGCGTCCAGGGACAGGGGAACACCGGGGAGCTGTTTTTT. This encodes CSVQGQGNTGELFF.

This clonotype has at least ten counts. This chain uses TRBV4-3 with TRBJ2-3; 8 nucleotides line up with TRBD2. V shed 3 bases and J 7 bases; nucleotides not matched to a gene: 12. Germline loops: CDR1 LGHNA, CDR2 YSLEER. This CDR3 is 16 amino acids long. CDR3 sequence (DNA): TGCGCCAGCAGCCAGGATAGCGGGATATGGGGAAATACGCAGTATTTT. This codes for CASSQDSGIWGNTQYF.

This clonotype was observed many times. V gene TRBV2 combines with J gene TRBJ2-2; D remains unclear. The germline CDR1 and CDR2 sequences are SNHLY and FYNNEI. V was shortened by 3 bases and J by 0 bases, with 8 bases between the two germline ends. This CDR3 region has 15 residues. CDR3 amino acids: CASSEWTSNTGELFF. DNA for the CDR3: TGTGCCAGCAGTGAGTGGACGTCGAACACCGGGGAGCTGTTTTTT. The entire variable domain, with the rest obtained from reference TRBV2 and TRBJ2-2, is as follows: EPEVTQTPSHQVTQMGQEVILRCVPISNHLYFYWYRQILGQKVEFLVSFYNNEISEKSEIFDDQFSVERPDGSNFTLKIRSTKLEDSAMYFCASSEWTSNTGELFFGEGSRLTVL.

This chain uses TRBV7-2 with TRBJ2-2, with 11 bases identical to TRBD1. The junction had 3 bases not matched to a gene; V was cut back by 4 bases and J by 5 bases. This CDR3 contains 15 residues. Per the germline V gene, CDR1 is SGHTA and CDR2 is FQGNSA. CDR3: CASSWGQGGTGELFF. The CDR3 bases are TGTGCCAGCAGCTGGGGACAGGGGGGAACCGGGGAGCTGTTTTTT.

The sample holds a few counts of this clonotype. The chain couples TRBV20-1 to TRBJ1-1; D is ambiguous. The CDR3 has 14 residues. Trimming took 3 bases from V and 0 from J, leaving 11 bases between them. CDR1 is DFQATT, CDR2 SNEGSKA, per germline (reference sequence). The CDR3 spells CSASSGPLNTEAFF. In nucleotides, the CDR3 is TGCAGTGCTAGTTCGGGTCCTCTGAACACTGAAGCTTTCTTT.

Only a few counts were recorded for this clonotype. The chain joins TRBV19 to TRBJ1-1, with D hard to call. V was trimmed by 3 bases and J by 1 base, leaving 6 bases between them. The CDR3 is 13 residues long. Germline assignment: CDR1 LNHDA and CDR2 SQIVND (reference sequence). This CDR3 is CASSILKNTEAFF. The CDR3 DNA reads as TGTGCCAGTAGTATTTTGAAGAACACTGAAGCTTTCTTT. Full variable domain (outside the CDR3, taken from reference TRBV19 and TRBJ1-1): DGGITQSPKYLFRKEGQNVTLSCEQNLNHDAMYWYRQDPGQGLRLIYYSQIVNDFQKGDIAEGYSVSREKKESFPLTVTSAQKNPTAFYLCASSILKNTEAFFGQGTRLTVV.

This clonotype was observed many times. The V gene is TRBV3-1, the J gene TRBJ2-7, with 8 bases matching TRBD1. This CDR3 is built from 13 residues. CDR1 LGHDT and CDR2 YNNKEL come from the germline V gene (reference sequence). Trimming cost V 4 bases and J 6 bases; bases outside gene matches: 5. In DNA, the CDR3 is TGTGCCAGCAGCCCCGACAGGGGAGGCGAGCAGTACTTC. This encodes CASSPDRGGEQYF.

The chain combines TRBV5-1 with TRBJ1-6; D gene uncertain. This CDR3 region has 17 residues. V was trimmed by 0 bases and J by 0 bases, leaving 10 bases between them. The germline gives CDR1 SGHRS, CDR2 YFSETQ. The CDR3 sequence is CASSLEVSSSYNSPLHF. DNA of the CDR3: TGCGCCAGCAGCTTGGAAGTATCTAGCTCCTATAATTCACCCCTCCACTTT. Together with reference TRBV5-1 and TRBJ1-6, the CDR3 gives the full variable domain: KAGVTQTPRYLIKTRGQQVTLSCSPISGHRSVSWYQQTPGQGLQFLFEYFSETQRNKGNFPGRFSGRQFSNSRSEMNVSTLELGDSALYLCASSLEVSSSYNSPLHFGNGTRLTVT.